Shown below are 14 T cell receptor beta chains from a single sample sequenced in a study of T cells in Graves' hyperthyroidism and ophthalmopathy. What was amplified from RNA transcripts were TCR beta CDR3 regions. First-round RT-PCR with HTBI primers amplified the TCR CDR3 region. TCRdb re-analysed the multiplex PCR reads in MiXCR, keeping a single row per CDR3 protein. The repertoire consists of fewer than 450,000 distinct CDR3 sequences, with 17% occurring once and the leading ten covering approximately 35%. The sequencing input was blood. The receptor source for this set is a woman in her 30s with Graves' hyperthyroidism that later progressed to Graves' ophthalmopathy.

This clonotype has a count of ten or more. The V and J genes are TRBV19 and TRBJ1-6; D is possibly TRBD1 (6 bases). The CDR3 extends over 14 amino acids. V dropped 8 bases and J dropped 5 bases, with 13 bases sitting between them. CDR1 and CDR2 from the germline V gene are LNHDA and SQIVND (reference sequence). The CDR3 region has the DNA TGTGCCAGTGGGGGGCACAGGAATAATTCACCCCTCCACTTT. Translating it yields CASGGHRNNSPLHF.

This clonotype was seen repeatedly, ten times or more. The chain couples TRBV28 to TRBJ2-7; D is perhaps TRBD1 or TRBD2 (5 bases each). The germline gives CDR1 MDHEN, CDR2 SYDVKM. The V and J ends lost 5 bases and 0 bases respectively, with 11 bases between them. The CDR3 sequence is 14 residues long. For the CDR3, the DNA is TGTGCCAGCAGTCGAGGGGCCCCCTCCTACGAGCAGTACTTC. Translation: CASSRGAPSYEQYF.

This clonotype was observed a handful of times. A much larger clone sits a single nucleotide away, making a read error possible. J is TRBJ1-1 and V is TRBV12-3 or TRBV12-4; 8 positions agree with TRBD1. This CDR3 region has 14 residues. CDR3 nucleotides: TGTGCCAGCAGGAAACAGGGGGGAGGCACTGAAGCTTCCTTT. Translation: CASRKQGGGTEASF.

In its sample, this clonotype was seen many times. The chain carries TRBV5-1 and TRBJ2-5, with 9 bases identical to TRBD2. Germline CDR1 and CDR2: SGHRS and YFSETQ. The CDR3 is made up of 18 amino acids. V dropped 1 base and J dropped 2; count of bases not matched to a gene: 12. DNA for the CDR3: TGCGCCAGCAGCTTGTCACGTCTAGCGGGATCTTCACAAGAGACCCAGTACTTC. Translating gives CASSLSRLAGSSQETQYF.

The chain is built from TRBV27 and TRBJ2-3; D is uncertain. The CDR3 runs 16 residues. The V gene's germline CDR1 is MNHEY and CDR2 SMNVEV (reference sequence). V lost 2 bases and J 0 bases, leaving 12 bases between the germline ends. CDR3 amino acids: CASSLNSRASTDTQYF. The CDR3 DNA reads as TGTGCCAGCAGTTTAAACTCTCGTGCTAGCACAGATACGCAGTATTTT.

This sequence joins TRBV6-5 and TRBJ2-7; no firm D call. Germline CDR1 is MNHEY and CDR2 is SVGAGI. Between the trimmed V and J ends, which lost 0 bases and 2 bases, there was a span of 11 bases. The CDR3 contains 15 residues. The CDR3 here is CASSYSYSSTYEQYF. The DNA of the CDR3 is TGTGCCAGCAGTTACTCGTATTCGTCCACCTACGAGCAGTACTTC.

This clonotype was detected a few times. CDR3 residues: CASSIWGNHEQYF. In DNA, the CDR3 is TGTGCCAGTAGTATTTGGGGGAATCACGAGCAGTACTTC. The chain combines TRBV19 with TRBJ2-7; possibly TRBD1 or TRBD2 for D (5 bases each). CDR3 size: 13 residues. Deletions cut 3 bases from V and 5 bases from J, with 11 bases between. Germline lookup yields CDR1 LNHDA and CDR2 SQIVND (reference sequence).

Concerning this clonotype itself: This likely comes from a read error, as the CDR3 has no conserved phenylalanine or tryptophan at its end. The J gene is TRBJ2-3, the V gene TRBV18; D is possibly TRBD1 or TRBD2 (6 bases each). Germline CDR1 is KGHSH and CDR2 is LQKENI. The CDR3 runs to 17 residues. V was clipped by 3 bases and J by 2 bases, with 18 bases between them. The CDR3 spells CASSPPTIGGHTDTQYI. The CDR3 DNA is TGTGCCAGCTCACCTCCGACTATCGGGGGCCACACAGATACGCAGTATATT.

This clonotype has at least ten counts. The chain recombines TRBV27 with TRBJ1-1, with 8 bases lining up with TRBD1. Germline V lookup: CDR1 MNHEY, CDR2 SMNVEV (reference sequence). The CDR3 is 13 residues long. V lost 0 bases and J lost 10; bases outside the gene matches: 4. This CDR3 reads CASSLSDRAGAFF. The CDR3 DNA sequence: TGTGCCAGCAGTTTATCGGACAGGGCTGGAGCTTTCTTT.

This clonotype occurred many times. The V and J genes are TRBV11-3 and TRBJ2-3; a weak D match, TRBD2 (6 bases). Germline values: CDR1 SGHNT, CDR2 YENEEA. The V end lost 5 bases, the J end lost 4 bases, and 13 bases lay between the germline ends. The CDR3 has 14 residues. The CDR3 sequence is CASSKAGGADTQYF. CDR3 sequence (DNA): TGTGCCAGCAGCAAGGCCGGAGGGGCAGATACGCAGTATTTT.

The table lists this clonotype with many counts. The chain has TRBV9 and TRBJ2-2; 7 bases align to TRBD2. This CDR3 region has 15 residues. Germline V lookup: CDR1 SGDLS, CDR2 YYNGEE. Trimming removed 5 bases from V and 6 bases from J; junction bases left unmatched: 10. The CDR3 spells CASSYSGTVAGELFF. The CDR3 nucleotides are TGTGCCAGCAGTTACAGCGGGACCGTCGCCGGGGAGCTGTTTTTT.

This clonotype was recorded a few times. With a much larger clone just one base away, this may be a read error. V usage is TRBV2 and J usage is TRBJ2-6; 8 bases line up with TRBD1. This CDR3 spans 19 amino acids. Germline values: CDR1 SNHLY, CDR2 FYNNEI. The CDR3 nucleotides are TGTGCCGGCAGTGGGATTTTGGACAGGGCTTTCTCTGGGGCCAACGTCCTGACTTTC. Residues: CAGSGILDRAFSGANVLTF.

The genes are TRBV5-4 and TRBJ2-2; no definite D call. V lost 3 bases and J lost 0, with 9 bases in between. CDR3 length: 15 amino acids. The germline V gene encodes CDR1 SGHNT and CDR2 YYREEE (reference sequence). The CDR3 sequence is CASSYHQPNTGELFF. CDR3 bases: TGTGCCAGCAGCTACCACCAGCCGAACACCGGGGAGCTGTTTTTT.

The chain carries TRBV4-2 and TRBJ2-3; 13 bases are a match to TRBD2. The CDR3 spans 19 residues. With 3 bases clipped from V and 3 bases from J, the junction kept 12 bases outside the gene matches. Germline V CDR1 and CDR2: LGHNA, YNFKEQ. The CDR3: CASSHGLAGATQGTDTQYF. The CDR3 bases are TGTGCCAGCAGCCACGGACTAGCGGGAGCTACCCAGGGGACAGATACGCAGTATTTT.